The T cell receptor (beta chain) under discussion was sequenced for a study of T cell clones after liver transplantation (dated by TCRdb to between 2017 and 2020). Context from the whole study: ITN030ST, the source of the samples, was a randomized trial that attempted immunosuppression withdrawal within 2 years of liver transplantation. Three of the eight recipients were HCV-positive; the others were transplanted for non-autoimmune, non-viral indications. Donor-reactive T cell clones were identified using TCRbeta sequencing after a pre-transplant mixed lymphocyte reaction and were then followed in post-transplant blood. Third party-reactive TCRbeta sequences from pre-transplant MLRs were also identified as an antigen-independent comparator for donor-reactive sequences. Tolerance was defined as complete withdrawal of immunosuppression for at least one year without a rise in liver enzymes beyond twice the upper limit of normal. The subjects received no induction therapy and were kept on standard immunosuppression until randomization at 12-24 months post-transplant. Blood samples were collected pre-transplant, pre-randomization before withdrawal, and post-randomization after either complete withdrawal or failed withdrawal. The studied cohort comprised 8 liver transplant recipients, 3 classified as tolerant and 5 as non-tolerant.

Concerning this clone itself: This clone's antigen is unknown. There are no base qualities to consult, and no much larger clone falls within one base.

Study-wide conclusions, independent of this receptor: Low numbers of available donor cells limited the measurable donor-reactive repertoire in two subjects. Donor-reactive sequences declined more than third party-reactive ones, suggesting partial antigen-specific deletion unrelated to withdrawal success. Since no allograft tissue specimens were available, donor-reactive T cells may have migrated into the graft instead of being deleted. A significant post-transplant decrease in circulating donor-reactive CD4 TCRbeta sequences was observed in most of the 8 subjects, irrespective of tolerance or HCV status. Conclusions were preliminary, limited by small, heterogeneous patient numbers and non-standardized post-transplant time points. Once repertoire turnover was taken into account, donor-reactive detection showed a significant reduction for CD4 in 7 of 8 subjects and for CD8 in 8 of 8.

High-throughput TCRbeta CDR3 sequencing of frozen genomic DNA was performed by immunoSEQ, including PCR amplification, mapping, bias correction and internal controls. On the study's bioinformatics: Only productive rearrangements were retained, and each unique TCRbeta sequence was defined by its CDR3 nucleotide sequence together with its V and J gene. A sequence counted as donor-reactive only if the sequence showed at least 5-fold expansion in CFSE-low cells compared with unstimulated pre-transplant cells and had a frequency of at least 0.01%. Per-subject minimum frequency thresholds, based on the lowest-template unstimulated sample, ensured at least 90% detection power. Jensen-Shannon divergence between the top 1000 TCRbeta sequences post-transplant and pre-transplant was used to measure repertoire turnover. Changes in detection of donor-reactive sequences were tested with two-sided Fisher's exact tests. TCRdb mirrors the immuneACCESS table, restricted to in-frame sequences. Some clones are absent from its copies; in checked studies, under half trace to an unresolved V gene, and the reason for the others is unknown. The V and J calls and clone size come from that table; D and trimming were worked out from the DNA. The sample table holds around 110,000 clones, of which 90% were seen once. 0.83% of the sample goes to the ten largest clones.

Unstimulated PBMCs, after thawing, were stained for CD3, CD4 and CD8 and then FACS-sorted into CD3+CD4+ and CD3+CD8+ populations. Randomization to immunosuppression withdrawal applied to every one of the 8 studied subjects. The Qiagen DNeasy Blood and Tissue Kit was used for isolation of genomic DNA. The CDR3 goes from the cysteine to the phenylalanine over 11 residues. Here the CDR3 DNA is all that survives: 33 bases in frame from base 1. V and J are truncated by 4 bases and 4 bases respectively, leaving an intervening sequence of 5 bases. Sequences SNHLY (CDR1) and FYNNEI (CDR2) are obtained from the germline V gene.

The chain is assembled from TRBV2 and TRBJ2-7, with the D gene call left open. This sequence was found in a human patient who received a liver transplant. After a transplant, some T cells may have been passed on by the graft donor. The material was CD4+ T cells from blood, obtained 12 months after liver transplant. The DNA is TGTGCCAGCAGTGTTCTTTACGAGCAGTACTTC. Its product reads: CASSVLYEQYF.